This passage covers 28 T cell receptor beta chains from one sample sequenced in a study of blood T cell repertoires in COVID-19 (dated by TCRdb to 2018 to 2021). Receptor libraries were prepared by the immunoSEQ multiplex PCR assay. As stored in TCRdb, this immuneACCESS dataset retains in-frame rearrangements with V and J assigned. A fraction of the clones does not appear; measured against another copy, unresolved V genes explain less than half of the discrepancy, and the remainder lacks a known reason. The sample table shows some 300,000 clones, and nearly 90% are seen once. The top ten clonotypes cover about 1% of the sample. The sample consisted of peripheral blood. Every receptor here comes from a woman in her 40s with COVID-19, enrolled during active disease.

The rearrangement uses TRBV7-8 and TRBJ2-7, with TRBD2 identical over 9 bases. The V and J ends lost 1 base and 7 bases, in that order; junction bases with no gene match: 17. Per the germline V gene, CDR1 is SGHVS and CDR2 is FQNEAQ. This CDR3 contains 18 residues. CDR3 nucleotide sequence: TGTGCCAGCAGCTTAGTATTAGCGGGAGCGGACCGGCTGGGTGAGCAGTACTTC. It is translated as CASSLVLAGADRLGEQYF.

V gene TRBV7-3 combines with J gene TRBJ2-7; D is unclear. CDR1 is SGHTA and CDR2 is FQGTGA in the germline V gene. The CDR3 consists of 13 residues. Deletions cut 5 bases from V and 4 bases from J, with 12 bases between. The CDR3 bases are TGTGCCAGCAGCCCACCGGGTTCTTACGAGCAGTACTTC. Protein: CASSPPGSYEQYF.

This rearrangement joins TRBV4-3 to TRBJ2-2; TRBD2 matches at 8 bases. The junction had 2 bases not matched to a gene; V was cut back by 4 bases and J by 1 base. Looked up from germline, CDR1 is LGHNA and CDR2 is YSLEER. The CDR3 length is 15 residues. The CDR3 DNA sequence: TGCGCCAGCAGCCCGGGACTAGTGAACACCGGGGAGCTGTTTTTT. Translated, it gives CASSPGLVNTGELFF.

The CDR3 loop reads CASSPTQTGEGEQYF. Written as DNA, the CDR3 is TGTGCCAGCTCACCTACTCAGACAGGGGAGGGCGAGCAGTACTTC. The rearrangement links TRBV18 to TRBJ2-7, with a weak D call TRBD1 (8 bases). Trimming shortened V by 3 bases and J by 6 bases, and 18 bases separated the two germline ends. Germline V gene data show CDR1 as KGHSH and CDR2 as LQKENI. CDR3 length: 15 amino acids.

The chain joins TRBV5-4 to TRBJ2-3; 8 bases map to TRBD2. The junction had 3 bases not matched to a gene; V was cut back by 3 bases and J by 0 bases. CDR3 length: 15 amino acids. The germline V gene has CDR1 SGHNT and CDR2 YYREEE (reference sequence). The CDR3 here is CASSSTSGSTDTQYF. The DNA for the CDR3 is TGTGCCAGCAGCTCCACTAGCGGTAGCACAGATACGCAGTATTTT.

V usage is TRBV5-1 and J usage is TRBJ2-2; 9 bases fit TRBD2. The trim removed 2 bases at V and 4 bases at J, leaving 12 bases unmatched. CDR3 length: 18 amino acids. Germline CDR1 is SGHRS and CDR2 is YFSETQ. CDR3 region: CASSFVNSGGFGTGELFF. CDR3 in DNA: TGCGCCAGCAGCTTCGTCAATAGCGGGGGTTTTGGCACCGGGGAGCTGTTTTTT.

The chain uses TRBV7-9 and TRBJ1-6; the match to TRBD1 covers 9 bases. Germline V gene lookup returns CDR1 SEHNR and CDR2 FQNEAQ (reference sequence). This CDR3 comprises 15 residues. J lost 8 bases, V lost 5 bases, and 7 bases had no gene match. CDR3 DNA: TGTGCCAGCAGCCAGCAAACAGGGGGCGATTCACCCCTCCACTTT. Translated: CASSQQTGGDSPLHF. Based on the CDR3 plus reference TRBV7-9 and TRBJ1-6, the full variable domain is DTGVSQNPRHKITKRGQNVTFRCDPISEHNRLYWYRQTLGQGPEFLTYFQNEAQLEKSRLLSDRFSAERPKGSFSTLEIQRTEQGDSAMYLCASSQQTGGDSPLHFGNGTRLTVT.

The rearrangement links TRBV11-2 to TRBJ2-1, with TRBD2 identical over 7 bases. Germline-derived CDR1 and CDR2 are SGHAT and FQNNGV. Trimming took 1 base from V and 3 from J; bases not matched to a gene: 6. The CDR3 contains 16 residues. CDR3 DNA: TGTGCCAGCAGCTTAGTCGGGGGGACCTACTACAATGAGCAGTTCTTC. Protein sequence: CASSLVGGTYYNEQFF. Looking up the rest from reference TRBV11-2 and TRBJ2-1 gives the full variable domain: EAGVAQSPRYKIIEKRQSVAFWCNPISGHATLYWYQQILGQGPKLLIQFQNNGVVDDSQLPKDRFSAERLKGVDSTLKIQPAKLEDSAVYLCASSLVGGTYYNEQFFGPGTRLTVL.

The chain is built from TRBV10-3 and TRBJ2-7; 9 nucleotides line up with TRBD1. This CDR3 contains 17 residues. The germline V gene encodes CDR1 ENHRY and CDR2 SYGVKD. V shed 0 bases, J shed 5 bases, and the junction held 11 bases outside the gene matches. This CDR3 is CAISESRPGQGKNEQYF. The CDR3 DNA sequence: TGTGCCATCAGTGAGTCGAGGCCGGGACAGGGTAAGAACGAGCAGTACTTC.

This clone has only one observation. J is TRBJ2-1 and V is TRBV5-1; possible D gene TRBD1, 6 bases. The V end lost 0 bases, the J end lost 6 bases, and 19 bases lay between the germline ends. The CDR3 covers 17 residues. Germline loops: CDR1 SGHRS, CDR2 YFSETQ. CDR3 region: CASSLVGGLNSGNEQFF. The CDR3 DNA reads TGCGCCAGCAGCTTGGTAGGGGGATTGAACTCTGGCAATGAGCAGTTCTTC.

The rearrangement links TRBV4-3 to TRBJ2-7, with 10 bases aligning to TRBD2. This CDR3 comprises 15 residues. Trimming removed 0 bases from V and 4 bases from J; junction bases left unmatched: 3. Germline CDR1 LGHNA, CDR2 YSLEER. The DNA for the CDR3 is TGCGCCAGCAGCCAAGATCTAGCGGGAGTGTACGAGCAGTACTTC. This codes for CASSQDLAGVYEQYF.

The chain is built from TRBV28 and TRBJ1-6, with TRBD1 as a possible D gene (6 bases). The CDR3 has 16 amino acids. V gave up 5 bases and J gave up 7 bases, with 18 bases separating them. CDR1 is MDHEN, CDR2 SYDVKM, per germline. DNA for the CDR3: TGTGCCAGCAGTGAAACAGGGATTCATGAAAATTCACCCCTCCACTTT. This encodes CASSETGIHENSPLHF.

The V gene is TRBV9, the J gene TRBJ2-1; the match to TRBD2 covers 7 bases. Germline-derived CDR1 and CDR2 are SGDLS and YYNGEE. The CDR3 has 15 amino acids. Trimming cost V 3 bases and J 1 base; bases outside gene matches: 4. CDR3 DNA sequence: TGTGCCAGCAGCGACGGGGGGAAATCCTACAATGAGCAGTTCTTC. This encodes CASSDGGKSYNEQFF.

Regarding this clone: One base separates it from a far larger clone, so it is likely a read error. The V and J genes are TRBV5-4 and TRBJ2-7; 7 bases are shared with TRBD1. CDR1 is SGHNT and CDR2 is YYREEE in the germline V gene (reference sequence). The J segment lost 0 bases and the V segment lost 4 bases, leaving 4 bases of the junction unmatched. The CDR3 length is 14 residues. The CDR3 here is CASSDRDSSYEQYF. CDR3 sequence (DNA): TGTGCCAGCAGCGACCGGGACAGCTCCTACGAGCAGTACTTC.

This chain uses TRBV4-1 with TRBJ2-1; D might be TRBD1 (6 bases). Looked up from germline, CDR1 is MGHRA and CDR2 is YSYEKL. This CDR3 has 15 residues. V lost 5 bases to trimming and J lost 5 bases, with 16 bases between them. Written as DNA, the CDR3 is TGCGCCAGCAGCTTGAACCTTGCAGGGGACAATGAGCAGTTCTTC. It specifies CASSLNLAGDNEQFF.

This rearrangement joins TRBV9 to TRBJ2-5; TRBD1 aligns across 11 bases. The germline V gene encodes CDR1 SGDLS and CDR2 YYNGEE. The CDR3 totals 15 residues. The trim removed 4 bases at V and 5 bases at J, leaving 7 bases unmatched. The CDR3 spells CASSPTGTGGETQYF. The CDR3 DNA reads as TGTGCCAGCAGCCCAACCGGGACAGGGGGGGAGACCCAGTACTTC.

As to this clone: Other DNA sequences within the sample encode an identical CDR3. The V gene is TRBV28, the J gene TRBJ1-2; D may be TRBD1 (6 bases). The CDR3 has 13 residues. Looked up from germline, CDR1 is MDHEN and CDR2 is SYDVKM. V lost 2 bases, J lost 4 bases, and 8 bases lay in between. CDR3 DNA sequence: TGTGCCAGCAGTTTACGACAGGTCTATGGCTACACCTTC. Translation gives CASSLRQVYGYTF.

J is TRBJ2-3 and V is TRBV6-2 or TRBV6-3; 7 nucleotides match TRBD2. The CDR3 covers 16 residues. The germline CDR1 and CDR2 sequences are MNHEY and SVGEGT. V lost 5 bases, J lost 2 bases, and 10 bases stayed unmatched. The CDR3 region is CASSRDGGTVTDTQYF. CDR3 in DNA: TGTGCCAGCAGTCGAGACGGGGGGACCGTCACAGATACGCAGTATTTT.

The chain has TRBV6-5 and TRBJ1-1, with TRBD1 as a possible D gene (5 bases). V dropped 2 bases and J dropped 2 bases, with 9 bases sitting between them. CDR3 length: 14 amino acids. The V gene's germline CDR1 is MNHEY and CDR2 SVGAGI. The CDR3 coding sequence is TGTGCCAGCAGTTACCCGGGGGTAAACACTGAAGCTTTCTTT. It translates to CASSYPGVNTEAFF.

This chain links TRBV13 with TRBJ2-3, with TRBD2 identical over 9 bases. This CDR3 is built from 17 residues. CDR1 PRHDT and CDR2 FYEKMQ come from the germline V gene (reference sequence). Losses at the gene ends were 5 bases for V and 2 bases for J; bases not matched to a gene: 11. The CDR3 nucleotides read TGTGCCAGCAGCCAGACCCAGCGGGAGGAGGACACAGATACGCAGTATTTT. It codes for CASSQTQREEDTDTQYF. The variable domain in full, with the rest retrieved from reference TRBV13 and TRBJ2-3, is AAGVIQSPRHLIKEKRETATLKCYPIPRHDTVYWYQQGPGQDPQFLISFYEKMQSDKGSIPDRFSAQQFSDYHSELNMSSLELGDSALYFCASSQTQREEDTDTQYFGPGTRLTVL.

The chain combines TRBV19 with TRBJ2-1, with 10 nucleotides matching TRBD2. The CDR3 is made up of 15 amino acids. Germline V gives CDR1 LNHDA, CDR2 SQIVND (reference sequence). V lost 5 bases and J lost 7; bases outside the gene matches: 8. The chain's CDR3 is CASSRSGGASNEQFF. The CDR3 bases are TGTGCCAGTAGTCGGAGCGGGGGGGCCTCGAATGAGCAGTTCTTC.

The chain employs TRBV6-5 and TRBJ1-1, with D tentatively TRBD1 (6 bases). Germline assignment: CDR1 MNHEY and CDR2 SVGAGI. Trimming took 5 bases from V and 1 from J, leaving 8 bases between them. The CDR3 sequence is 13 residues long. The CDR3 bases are TGTGCCAGCAGTAGGGGACAGAACACTGAAGCTTTCTTT. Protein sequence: CASSRGQNTEAFF.

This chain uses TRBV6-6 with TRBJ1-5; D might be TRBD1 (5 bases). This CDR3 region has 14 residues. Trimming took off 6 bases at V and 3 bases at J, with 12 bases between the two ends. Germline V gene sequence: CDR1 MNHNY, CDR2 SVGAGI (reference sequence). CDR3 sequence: CASSIQGDNQPQHF. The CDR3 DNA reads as TGTGCCAGCAGCATCCAGGGCGACAATCAGCCCCAGCATTTT.

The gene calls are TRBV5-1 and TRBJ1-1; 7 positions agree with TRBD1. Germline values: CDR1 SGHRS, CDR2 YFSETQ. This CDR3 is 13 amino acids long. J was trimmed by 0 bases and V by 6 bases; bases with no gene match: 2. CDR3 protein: CASTGQVNTEAFF. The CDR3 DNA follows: TGCGCCAGCACCGGACAGGTGAACACTGAAGCTTTCTTT.

CDR3 sequence: CASSGQIQGPQHF. Written as DNA, the CDR3 is TGTGCCAGCAGTGGACAGATTCAAGGGCCCCAGCATTTT. The chain recombines TRBV28 with TRBJ1-5; D may be TRBD1 (6 bases). The CDR3 spans 13 residues. The V and J ends lost 5 bases and 9 bases respectively, with 14 bases between them. The germline V gene has CDR1 MDHEN and CDR2 SYDVKM. The full variable domain, rest sourced from reference TRBV28 and TRBJ1-5, is DVKVTQSSRYLVKRTGEKVFLECVQDMDHENMFWYRQDPGLGLRLIYFSYDVKMKEKGDIPEGYSVSREKKERFSLILESASTNQTSMYLCASSGQIQGPQHFGDGTRLSIL.

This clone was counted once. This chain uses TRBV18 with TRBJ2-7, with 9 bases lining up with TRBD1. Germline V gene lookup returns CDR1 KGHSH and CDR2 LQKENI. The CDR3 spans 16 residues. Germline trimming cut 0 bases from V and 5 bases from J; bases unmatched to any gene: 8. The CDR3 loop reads CASSPPNRGRKDEQYF. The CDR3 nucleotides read TGTGCCAGCTCACCACCGAACAGGGGGCGAAAGGACGAGCAGTACTTC. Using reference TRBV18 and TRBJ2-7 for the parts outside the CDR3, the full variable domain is NAGVMQNPRHLVRRRGQEARLRCSPMKGHSHVYWYRQLPEEGLKFMVYLQKENIIDESGMPKERFSAEFPKEGPSILRIQQVVRGDSAAYFCASSPPNRGRKDEQYFGPGTRLTVT.

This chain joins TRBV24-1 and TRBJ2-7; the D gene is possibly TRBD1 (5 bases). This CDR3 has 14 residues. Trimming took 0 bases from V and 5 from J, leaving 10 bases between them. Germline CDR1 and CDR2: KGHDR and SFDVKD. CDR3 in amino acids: CATSDLQTGDEQYF. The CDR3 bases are TGTGCCACCAGTGATTTGCAAACAGGCGACGAGCAGTACTTC.

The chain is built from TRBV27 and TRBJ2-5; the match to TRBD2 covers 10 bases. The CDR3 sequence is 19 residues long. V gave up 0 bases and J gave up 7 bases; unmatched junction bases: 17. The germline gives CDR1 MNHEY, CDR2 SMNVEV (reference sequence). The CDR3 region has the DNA TGTGCCAGCAGTTTATCGGGTACTAGCGGGATCAGGGACGTTGGGACCCAGTACTTC. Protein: CASSLSGTSGIRDVGTQYF.